Listed here are 27 T cell receptor beta chains from one sample, sequenced in a study of beta chain features in type 1 diabetes. Of the isolated RNA, all was reverse transcribed, and so the sequenced material was expressed TCRB transcripts. TCRdb's copy holds only in-frame clones and misses some; the assay was immunoSEQ multiplex PCR. Among 390,000 or so clones listed, about 14% were seen once. The sequencing sample was made of naive CD4+ T cells from blood. Every receptor here comes from a man aged 25 to 40 in good health.

This clone was picked up a small number of times. This chain uses TRBV11-2 with TRBJ2-5; no clear D gene. CDR1 SGHAT and CDR2 FQNNGV come from the germline V gene. Between the trimmed V and J ends, which lost 2 bases and 4 bases, there was a span of 11 bases. The CDR3 runs 14 residues. This chain's CDR3 is CASSLSLRVETQYF. The CDR3 DNA is TGTGCCAGCAGCTTAAGTCTCAGAGTAGAGACCCAGTACTTC.

This clone showed up just a few times. The genes are TRBV30 and TRBJ2-1; D may correspond to TRBD1 or TRBD2 (5 bases each). Trimming left V 3 bases short and J 7 bases short, with 19 bases between. The CDR3 is 15 amino acids. The germline V gene encodes CDR1 GTSNPN and CDR2 SVGIG (reference sequence). DNA of the CDR3: TGTGCCTGGAGGGGGAAGGCAGGGAGAGGTAATGAGCAGTTCTTC. It yields the protein CAWRGKAGRGNEQFF. The whole variable domain, filled in from reference TRBV30 and TRBJ2-1, reads SQTIHQWPATLVQPVGSPLSLECTVEGTSNPNLYWYRQAAGRGLQLLFYSVGIGQISSEVPQNLSASRPQDRQFILSSKKLLLSDSGFYLCAWRGKAGRGNEQFFGPGTRLTVL.

This clone appeared a single time. The chain couples TRBV29-1 to TRBJ1-2, with D possibly TRBD1 on 6 matching bases. CDR1 and CDR2 from the germline V gene are SQVTM and ANQGSEA. V was cut by 2 bases and J by 6 bases, with 13 bases left in between. CDR3 length: 13 residues. CDR3 nucleotide sequence: TGCAGCGTTGAAAGGACAAGGGGGGATGGCTACACCTTC. Its translation is CSVERTRGDGYTF.

This chain joins TRBV11-1 and TRBJ2-1; 8 nucleotides line up with TRBD2. With V trimmed by 0 bases and J by 8 bases, 12 bases remained unmatched. Germline V gene data show CDR1 as SGHAT and CDR2 as FQDESV (reference sequence). The CDR3 extends over 17 amino acids. Here the CDR3 reads CASSLAIGFQREYEQFF. DNA of the CDR3: TGTGCCAGCAGCTTAGCGATCGGCTTCCAGCGGGAGTATGAGCAGTTCTTC.

The V call is TRBV7-2, the J call TRBJ2-3, with D unclear. The CDR3 consists of 14 residues. Trimming shortened V by 2 bases and J by 1 base, and 7 bases separated the two germline ends. Germline CDR1 and CDR2: SGHTA and FQGNSA. The CDR3 reads CASSLQLGTDTQYF. The CDR3 DNA follows: TGTGCCAGCAGCTTACAGCTCGGCACAGATACGCAGTATTTT.

This clone was observed a handful of times. V usage is TRBV7-9 and J usage is TRBJ2-7; 8 bases are shared with TRBD2. CDR1 is SEHNR, CDR2 FQNEAQ, per germline (reference sequence). CDR3 length: 16 amino acids. Unmatched junction bases numbered 10, after V lost 5 bases and J lost 1 base. CDR3 region: CASSLGGTRMSYEQYF. DNA for the CDR3: TGTGCCAGCAGCCTTGGTGGGACTAGGATGTCCTACGAGCAGTACTTC.

This clone was observed a handful of times. CDR3 DNA: TGTGCCAGCAGCCCACCGACATACACCGGGGAGCTGTTTTTT. Residues: CASSPPTYTGELFF. J is TRBJ2-2 and V is TRBV13, with D unclear. The CDR3 has 14 residues. V was shortened by 5 bases and J by 3 bases, with 10 bases between the two germline ends. The germline V gene encodes CDR1 PRHDT and CDR2 FYEKMQ (reference sequence).

This sequence joins TRBV5-4 and TRBJ2-1, with a possible D match to TRBD2 (6 bases). Between the trimmed V and J ends, which lost 0 bases and 1 base, there was a span of 8 bases. Germline lookup yields CDR1 SGHNT and CDR2 YYREEE (reference sequence). The CDR3 runs to 15 residues. CDR3 in DNA: TGTGCCAGCAGCTTGGCCGGGAGTTCCTACAATGAGCAGTTCTTC. Protein sequence: CASSLAGSSYNEQFF.

This clone occurred many times. The chain uses TRBV13 and TRBJ1-6, with D unclear. The CDR3 covers 13 residues. Per the germline V gene, CDR1 is PRHDT and CDR2 is FYEKMQ (reference sequence). The V gene lost 5 bases and the J gene lost 10 bases, with 12 bases spanning the gap. The CDR3 protein is CASSVHRVSPLHF. In DNA form, the CDR3 reads TGTGCCAGCAGCGTCCACCGGGTCTCACCCCTCCACTTT.

CDR3 in amino acids: CASSIAGILADNNEQFF. Written as DNA, the CDR3 is TGTGCCAGTAGTATAGCAGGGATACTAGCGGACAACAATGAGCAGTTCTTC. The chain joins TRBV19 to TRBJ2-1; TRBD2 aligns across 8 bases. The J segment lost 5 bases and the V segment lost 1 base, leaving 10 bases of the junction unmatched. The CDR3 has 17 residues. Germline V gene data show CDR1 as LNHDA and CDR2 as SQIVND (reference sequence).

J is TRBJ2-4 and V is TRBV27; D uncertain. Germline assignment: CDR1 MNHEY and CDR2 SMNVEV (reference sequence). This CDR3 has 16 residues. Trimming cost V 2 bases and J 0 bases, with 11 bases left between them. The CDR3 loop reads CASSLQRPGAKNIQYF. The CDR3 DNA reads TGTGCCAGCAGTTTACAGAGGCCGGGAGCCAAAAACATTCAGTACTTC.

This chain connects TRBV25-1 to TRBJ2-7, with a possible D match to TRBD1 (5 bases). CDR1 MGHDK and CDR2 SYGVNS come from the germline V gene. The V gene lost 5 bases and the J gene lost 4 bases, with 12 bases spanning the gap. The CDR3 sequence is 13 residues long. For the CDR3, the DNA is TGTGCCAGCAGTCCCCTGGACAAATACGAGCAGTACTTC. Its protein is CASSPLDKYEQYF.

This clone was found once. Other DNA sequences within the sample encode an identical CDR3. The V and J genes are TRBV5-4 and TRBJ1-1; D may be TRBD1 (5 bases). V dropped 4 bases and J dropped 1 base, with 11 bases sitting between them. The CDR3 has 14 residues. CDR1 and CDR2 from the germline V gene are SGHNT and YYREEE (reference sequence). This chain's CDR3 is CASSLGTGNTEAFF. CDR3 coding DNA: TGTGCCAGCAGCCTGGGGACGGGGAACACTGAAGCTTTCTTT.

J is TRBJ1-2 and V is TRBV11-2; TRBD1 matches 7 bases. In germline, CDR1 is SGHAT, CDR2 FQNNGV. This CDR3 has 15 residues. The V segment lost 3 bases and the J segment 1 base; nucleotides outside the gene matches: 5. The CDR3 DNA reads as TGTGCCAGCAGCTTGTACGCAGGGGGTAACTATGGCTACACCTTC. It encodes CASSLYAGGNYGYTF.

The J gene is TRBJ2-7, the V gene TRBV2; 9 positions agree with TRBD1. J gave up 0 bases and V 6 bases, and 0 bases lay outside the gene matches. CDR3 size: 13 residues. Germline CDR1 SNHLY, CDR2 FYNNEI. CDR3 nucleotides: TGTGCCAGCAGGACAGGGGGCTCCTACGAGCAGTACTTC. This gives the protein CASRTGGSYEQYF.

Of note for this clone: Other DNA sequences in this sample translate to the same CDR3. The chain recombines TRBV7-3 with TRBJ2-3; 7 bases agree with TRBD2. Germline values: CDR1 SGHTA, CDR2 FQGTGA. This CDR3 contains 13 residues. With 2 bases clipped from V and 4 bases from J, the junction kept 0 bases outside the gene matches. CDR3 in DNA: TGTGCCAGCAGCTTAGCGGGAGCAGATACGCAGTATTTT. It translates to CASSLAGADTQYF.

The V gene is TRBV4-3, the J gene TRBJ2-7; D is uncertain. V lost 0 bases to trimming and J lost 3 bases, with 9 bases between them. The CDR3 consists of 14 residues. In germline, CDR1 is LGHNA, CDR2 YSLEER. The CDR3 protein is CASSQDVVDYEQYF. DNA for the CDR3: TGCGCCAGCAGCCAAGATGTCGTAGACTACGAGCAGTACTTC.

This sequence joins TRBV9 and TRBJ2-1, with D unclear. This CDR3 spans 15 amino acids. CDR1 and CDR2 from the germline V gene are SGDLS and YYNGEE. V lost 4 bases and J 1 base, leaving 12 bases between the germline ends. The CDR3 bases are TGTGCCAGCAGCTTTGGGCTAGGGTCCTACAATGAGCAGTTCTTC. It specifies CASSFGLGSYNEQFF.

There are a few counts of this clone. The chain uses TRBV6-5 and TRBJ2-7; D might be TRBD2 (6 bases). V lost 5 bases and J lost 0, with 14 bases in between. CDR3 length: 15 residues. Germline V gene lookup returns CDR1 MNHEY and CDR2 SVGAGI. CDR3 region: CASSIVAGSSYEQYF. The CDR3 DNA sequence: TGTGCCAGCAGTATCGTGGCGGGAAGCTCCTACGAGCAGTACTTC.

The chain combines TRBV5-1 with TRBJ2-7, with D hard to call. The ends were cut back, 4 bases at V and 2 bases at J, with 1 base in the middle. CDR1 SGHRS and CDR2 YFSETQ come from the germline V gene. CDR3 length: 10 amino acids. For the CDR3, the DNA is TGCGCCAGCAGCCCCTACGAGCAGTACGTC. This gives the protein CASSPYEQYV.

This clone has only a few counts. This chain joins TRBV11-1 and TRBJ2-1, with 7 bases lining up with TRBD2. The germline gives CDR1 SGHAT, CDR2 FQDESV (reference sequence). The CDR3 runs to 15 residues. V lost 1 base, J lost 7 bases, and 7 bases stayed unmatched. The CDR3 bases are TGTGCCAGCAGCTTAGTTGCGGGAGTTACGAATGAGCAGTTCTTC. Encoded protein: CASSLVAGVTNEQFF.

The chain joins TRBV7-2 to TRBJ2-1, with a tentative D call TRBD2 (5 bases). Germline-derived CDR1 and CDR2 are SGHTA and FQGNSA. Trimming stripped 1 base from V and 7 bases from J, with 14 bases between. This CDR3 region has 15 residues. The CDR3 protein is CASSLVGGSGNEQFF. The DNA of the CDR3 is TGTGCCAGCAGCTTAGTAGGTGGTTCGGGGAATGAGCAGTTCTTC.

A few counts support this clone. The chain carries TRBV5-6 and TRBJ1-2; D is ambiguous. Trimming stripped 4 bases from V and 0 bases from J, with 13 bases between. There are 15 residues in the CDR3. CDR1 and CDR2 (germline): SGHDT, YYEEEE. The CDR3 bases are TGTGCCAGCAGCGCGCCCTTATGGACTAACTATGGCTACACCTTC. This encodes CASSAPLWTNYGYTF. The complete variable domain, with remaining parts taken from reference TRBV5-6 and TRBJ1-2, reads DAGVTQSPTHLIKTRGQQVTLRCSPKSGHDTVSWYQQALGQGPQFIFQYYEEEERQRGNFPDRFSGHQFPNYSSELNVNALLLGDSALYLCASSAPLWTNYGYTFGSGTRLTVV.

This clone was detected a few times. The chain couples TRBV18 to TRBJ1-1; tentative D call: TRBD1 (5 bases). V lost 4 bases and J lost 0, with 9 bases in between. The CDR3 has 14 amino acids. The germline V gene encodes CDR1 KGHSH and CDR2 LQKENI. The CDR3 protein is CASSQTVMNTEAFF. CDR3 DNA sequence: TGTGCCAGCTCACAGACAGTCATGAACACTGAAGCTTTCTTT.

This clone has only a few counts. The chain has TRBV2 and TRBJ2-5, with a possible D match to TRBD1 (5 bases). The ends were cut back, 7 bases at V and 7 bases at J, with 10 bases in the middle. The V gene's germline CDR1 is SNHLY and CDR2 FYNNEI. This CDR3 has 11 residues. The CDR3 spells CASTWGATQYF. CDR3 coding DNA: TGTGCCAGCACGTGGGGCGCGACCCAGTACTTC.

This clone was recorded a few times. This rearrangement joins TRBV7-6 to TRBJ1-4; 9 bases are shared with TRBD1. This CDR3 is 16 amino acids long. CDR1 and CDR2 (germline): SGHVS, FNYEAQ. The junction had 8 bases not matched to a gene; V was cut back by 5 bases and J by 4 bases. The CDR3 is CASSPATTGGNEKLFF. DNA for the CDR3: TGTGCCAGCAGCCCGGCTACGACAGGGGGTAATGAAAAACTGTTTTTT.

In its sample, this clone was seen a few times. This chain links TRBV7-9 with TRBJ2-3, with 9 bases matching TRBD1. In germline, CDR1 is SEHNR, CDR2 FQNEAQ (reference sequence). Germline trimming cut 4 bases from V and 4 bases from J; bases unmatched to any gene: 6. The CDR3 contains 15 residues. The CDR3 region is CASSYRDRAPDTQYF. CDR3 DNA sequence: TGTGCCAGCAGCTACCGGGACAGGGCTCCAGATACGCAGTATTTT.